Below, 21 T cell receptor beta chains from the same sample are listed, as sequenced in a study of blood T cell repertoires in COVID-19. Assay: immunoSEQ multiplex PCR; the TCRdb copy retains only in-frame clones and omits some. The top ten hold 10% to 13% of the sample, which has 250,000 to 300,000 clones, 75% to 90% seen once. Input material: peripheral blood. These receptor sequences come from a woman in her seventies with COVID-19, enrolled during active disease.

V and J are TRBV21-1 and TRBJ1-4. TRBV21-1 is a recognized pseudogene. There are 15 residues in the CDR3. The CDR3 loop is CASPPGEGLGEKLFF. DNA of the CDR3: TGTGCCAGCCCGCCGGGGGAGGGCTTGGGTGAAAAACTGTTTTTT.

V gene TRBV20-1 combines with J gene TRBJ1-2; 9 nucleotides align to TRBD1. The CDR3 runs 13 residues. Germline V gene data show CDR1 as DFQATT and CDR2 as SNEGSKA (reference sequence). Trimming took 4 bases from V and 3 from J; bases not matched to a gene: 3. CDR3 residues: CSAIDRGDYGYTF. CDR3 bases: TGCAGTGCTATTGACAGGGGGGACTATGGCTACACCTTC.

The gene calls are TRBV6-5 and TRBJ2-7, with D unresolved. The CDR3 loop spans 15 amino acids. Germline values: CDR1 MNHEY, CDR2 SVGAGI. The germline V and J ends were trimmed by 0 bases and 0 bases, with 9 bases remaining between them. The CDR3 coding sequence is TGTGCCAGCAGTTACTCGTATCTACCCTCCTACGAGCAGTACTTC. Its protein is CASSYSYLPSYEQYF.

The CDR3: CASSQGGQPQHF. As DNA, the CDR3 is TGTGCCAGCAGCCAGGGAGGTCAGCCCCAGCATTTT. V usage is TRBV12-3 or TRBV12-4 and J usage is TRBJ1-5, with D perhaps TRBD1 (5 bases). Trimming left V 6 bases short and J 6 bases short, with 9 bases between. This CDR3 is 12 amino acids long.

The chain combines TRBV2 with TRBJ2-1, with D perhaps matching TRBD2 (5 bases). Germline V lookup: CDR1 SNHLY, CDR2 FYNNEI. Trimming left V 8 bases short and J 3 bases short, with 11 bases between. This CDR3 has 13 residues. The DNA of the CDR3 is TGTGCCAGCCTGGAGGAACTCTACAATGAGCAGTTCTTC. The encoded protein is CASLEELYNEQFF. The variable domain in full, completed from reference TRBV2 and TRBJ2-1, reads EPEVTQTPSHQVTQMGQEVILRCVPISNHLYFYWYRQILGQKVEFLVSFYNNEISEKSEIFDDQFSVERPDGSNFTLKIRSTKLEDSAMYFCASLEELYNEQFFGPGTRLTVL.

This clone occurred once. The chain joins TRBV14 to TRBJ2-7; D is ambiguous. This CDR3 comprises 12 residues. With 2 bases removed from V and 3 bases from J, the gap between germline ends came to 5 bases. Germline values: CDR1 SGHDN, CDR2 FVKESK. The CDR3 loop is CASSQLSYEQYF. The CDR3 nucleotides read TGTGCCAGCAGCCAACTAAGCTACGAGCAGTACTTC.

V is TRBV5-1 and J is TRBJ2-1; 7 nucleotides align to TRBD2. The J segment lost 5 bases and the V segment lost 0 bases, leaving 8 bases of the junction unmatched. Germline lookup yields CDR1 SGHRS and CDR2 YFSETQ. The CDR3 totals 16 residues. This chain's CDR3 is CASSLAGGLTHNEQFF. CDR3 nucleotides: TGCGCCAGCAGCTTGGCCGGGGGACTAACCCACAATGAGCAGTTCTTC.

This clone was seen a few times. The rearrangement links TRBV30 to TRBJ2-7, with 10 positions matching TRBD2. V gave up 6 bases and J gave up 3 bases; unmatched junction bases: 2. Germline CDR1 GTSNPN, CDR2 SVGIG (reference sequence). CDR3 length: 12 residues. The CDR3 region is CACQREGYEQYF. As DNA, the CDR3 is TGTGCCTGCCAGCGGGAGGGCTACGAGCAGTACTTC.

The CDR3 here is CASSQVVAGGPNKFF. The CDR3, as DNA: TGCGCCAGCAGCCAAGTTGTAGCGGGAGGGCCGAATAAGTTCTTC. V usage is TRBV4-1 and J usage is TRBJ2-1; 11 nucleotides line up with TRBD2. The CDR3 totals 15 residues. V lost 1 base to trimming and J lost 14 bases; unmatched junction nucleotides: 10. Germline V gives CDR1 MGHRA, CDR2 YSYEKL.

V gene TRBV28 combines with J gene TRBJ1-2; D not resolved. Trimming cost V 7 bases and J 4 bases, with 19 bases left between them. Germline V gene sequence: CDR1 MDHEN, CDR2 SYDVKM. This CDR3 spans 15 amino acids. The CDR3 spells CASTIPDVPPYGYTF. The CDR3 nucleotides read TGTGCCAGCACCATCCCAGATGTACCCCCCTATGGCTACACCTTC.

The chain is built from TRBV9 and TRBJ1-2; 8 positions agree with TRBD1. This CDR3 is 15 amino acids long. Per germline, CDR1 SGDLS and CDR2 YYNGEE. Trimming cost V 0 bases and J 3 bases; bases outside gene matches: 4. The CDR3 DNA follows: TGTGCCAGCAGCGTAGATCAGGGGGCGTACTATGGCTACACCTTC. As protein: CASSVDQGAYYGYTF.

The chain recombines TRBV7-9 with TRBJ2-6; the D is unclear. The V and J ends lost 4 bases and 2 bases respectively, with 3 bases between them. The CDR3 extends over 13 amino acids. Germline assignment: CDR1 SEHNR and CDR2 FQNEAQ (reference sequence). CDR3 nucleotides: TGTGCCAGCAGCTCAACTGGGGCCAACGTCCTGACTTTC. It yields the protein CASSSTGANVLTF.

This clone was detected only once. V and J are TRBV6-5 and TRBJ2-1; D possibly corresponds to TRBD2 (6 bases). Germline V gives CDR1 MNHEY, CDR2 SVGAGI. CDR3 size: 12 residues. V lost 6 bases to trimming and J lost 9 bases, with 12 bases between them. CDR3 bases: TGTGCCAGCAGCCCCGGGAGTTTTGAGCAGTTCTTC. This translates into CASSPGSFEQFF.

The V call is TRBV24-1, the J call TRBJ1-5; tentatively, D is TRBD1 (5 bases). V lost 5 bases, J lost 0 bases, and 16 bases lay in between. The CDR3 is 17 residues long. The V gene's germline CDR1 is KGHDR and CDR2 SFDVKD. The CDR3 spells CATSGTAGGYSNQPQHF. The CDR3 DNA reads as TGTGCCACCAGTGGGACGGCGGGGGGGTATAGCAATCAGCCCCAGCATTTT.

The V call is TRBV5-1, the J call TRBJ2-7; 9 nucleotides line up with TRBD2. Germline V gives CDR1 SGHRS, CDR2 YFSETQ. Trimming at V came to 4 bases and at J to 4 bases, leaving 15 bases not matched to a gene. CDR3 length: 17 residues. The CDR3 nucleotides read TGCGCCAGCAGCACACAGGCGGCTAGCGGGACAAATTACGAGCAGTACTTC. It is translated as CASSTQAASGTNYEQYF.

The V gene is TRBV30, the J gene TRBJ2-5; D possibly corresponds to TRBD2 (6 bases). Between the trimmed V and J ends, which lost 0 bases and 5 bases, there was a span of 16 bases. The CDR3 is 15 residues long. Germline V gene data show CDR1 as GTSNPN and CDR2 as SVGIG (reference sequence). CDR3 nucleotides: TGTGCCTGGAGTGTAGGGACTTCTGGGGGGGAGACCCAGTACTTC. Its translation is CAWSVGTSGGETQYF.

The chain couples TRBV27 to TRBJ2-1, with D maybe TRBD2 (5 bases). Trimming left V 6 bases short and J 6 bases short, with 15 bases between. CDR1 and CDR2 from the germline V gene are MNHEY and SMNVEV (reference sequence). CDR3 length: 14 amino acids. The CDR3 here is CASRTNIEGNEQFF. DNA of the CDR3: TGTGCCAGCAGAACAAACATAGAGGGCAATGAGCAGTTCTTC.

This clone was counted once. The rearrangement uses TRBV11-3 and TRBJ2-1, with 9 bases fitting TRBD1. This CDR3 is 15 amino acids long. Looked up from germline, CDR1 is SGHNT and CDR2 is YENEEA. V lost 5 bases to trimming and J lost 4 bases; unmatched junction nucleotides: 6. CDR3 region: CASSLRQGVYNEQFF. CDR3 in DNA: TGTGCCAGCAGCCTAAGACAGGGGGTTTACAATGAGCAGTTCTTC.

V is TRBV6-5 and J is TRBJ1-5, with D maybe TRBD1 (5 bases). Germline lookup yields CDR1 MNHEY and CDR2 SVGAGI. The CDR3 extends over 13 amino acids. Trimming cost V 6 bases and J 0 bases, with 6 bases left between them. CDR3: CASRTDSNQPQHF. CDR3 DNA sequence: TGTGCCAGCAGGACAGATAGCAATCAGCCCCAGCATTTT.

This sequence joins TRBV5-1 and TRBJ1-4, with a possible D match to TRBD1 (6 bases). The CDR3 sequence is 16 residues long. Germline V gene data show CDR1 as SGHRS and CDR2 as YFSETQ. Trimming left V 5 bases short and J 1 base short, with 15 bases between. The CDR3, as DNA: TGCGCCAGCAGTCTACAGGGTGGCGAAACTAATGAAAAACTGTTTTTT. It yields the protein CASSLQGGETNEKLFF.

This clone occurred a few times. The chain combines TRBV30 with TRBJ1-2; unclear D gene. The V and J ends lost 0 bases and 1 base respectively, with 6 bases between them. The CDR3 is 13 residues long. Germline assignment: CDR1 GTSNPN and CDR2 SVGIG (reference sequence). CDR3 residues: CAWSVNYNYGYTF. CDR3 coding DNA: TGTGCCTGGAGTGTTAACTATAACTATGGCTACACCTTC.